The rows below give T cell receptor beta chains drawn from one sample of a study of blood T cell repertoires in COVID-19. The assay was immunoSEQ multiplex PCR, and TCRdb's table has in-frame clones only and misses some. The top ten clones hold roughly 3% of a sample with roughly 220,000 clones, around nine tenths of them seen once. Source material: peripheral blood. These receptors all come from a man in his sixties with acute or convalescent COVID-19. CDR3s leave out the opening cysteine and the closing phenylalanine or tryptophan. Fields, in order: CDR3 length, V gene, CDR3 protein.

CDR3 length: 12
V gene: TRBV30
CDR3 protein: AWSVWSGREPQH

CDR3 length: 14
V gene: TRBV19
CDR3 protein: ASSIVGQGALDGYT

CDR3 length: 15
V gene: TRBV4-2
CDR3 protein: ASSQDIEGALQETQY

CDR3 length: 14
V gene: TRBV11-2
CDR3 protein: ASSLGDNYSNQPQH

CDR3 length: 13
V gene: TRBV6-1
CDR3 protein: ASSESTGFYYGYT

CDR3 length: 13
V gene: TRBV27
CDR3 protein: ASSPRTGITTEAF

CDR3 length: 11
V gene: TRBV4-1
CDR3 protein: ASSQVQYNEQF

CDR3 length: 11
V gene: TRBV7-3
CDR3 protein: ASSSAGADTQY

CDR3 length: 13
V gene: TRBV5-8
CDR3 protein: ASSFPGTGNYEQY

CDR3 length: 13
V gene: TRBV29-1
CDR3 protein: SVEIYVTGRAEAF

CDR3 length: 14
V gene: TRBV14
CDR3 protein: ASSQVARANTGELF

CDR3 length: 17
V gene: TRBV24-1
CDR3 protein: ATSDSRLAGGANTGELF

CDR3 length: 11
V gene: TRBV7-9
CDR3 protein: ASSLAEWGGRY

CDR3 length: 11
V gene: TRBV11-1
CDR3 protein: ASSRGFAQPQH

CDR3 length: 13
V gene: TRBV4-2
CDR3 protein: ASSQDLTVNQPQH

CDR3 length: 12
V gene: TRBV5-1
CDR3 protein: ASSLDSPANEQY

CDR3 length: 16
V gene: TRBV3-1/TRBV3-2
CDR3 protein: ASSQVAVTSGDTDTQY

CDR3 length: 13
V gene: TRBV18
CDR3 protein: ASSPQSGSTDTQY

CDR3 length: 13
V gene: TRBV4-2
CDR3 protein: ASSQAGTVNYGYT

CDR3 length: 12
V gene: TRBV9
CDR3 protein: ASSPGTIGNIQY

CDR3 length: 12
V gene: TRBV18
CDR3 protein: ASSPRGTDYGYT

CDR3 length: 12
V gene: TRBV5-6
CDR3 protein: ASSLGEHYNEQF

CDR3 length: 18
V gene: TRBV10-3
CDR3 protein: AISDVTSGGVLKPYNEQF

CDR3 length: 14
V gene: TRBV5-1
CDR3 protein: ASSPGTGTLNTEAF

CDR3 length: 12
V gene: TRBV19
CDR3 protein: ASTYRGRGETQY

CDR3 length: 10
V gene: TRBV11-2
CDR3 protein: ASSLEAYGYT

CDR3 length: 11
V gene: TRBV5-4
CDR3 protein: ASRRDWNTEAF

CDR3 length: 15
V gene: TRBV24-1
CDR3 protein: ATSDPGQGAGGETQY

CDR3 length: 16
V gene: TRBV4-2
CDR3 protein: ASSQDFRTSYPADTQY

CDR3 length: 14
V gene: TRBV2
CDR3 protein: ASRRLAGAPQETQY

CDR3 length: 15
V gene: TRBV18
CDR3 protein: ASSRTMDRAVTGELF

CDR3 length: 12
V gene: TRBV6-5
CDR3 protein: ASRGTGIYNEQF

CDR3 length: 12
V gene: TRBV29-1
CDR3 protein: SVGGPSSYNEQF

CDR3 length: 16
V gene: TRBV5-1
CDR3 protein: ASSLGPGTGASGEKLF

CDR3 length: 12
V gene: TRBV28
CDR3 protein: ASSLGRINSPLH

CDR3 length: 13
V gene: TRBV4-3
CDR3 protein: ASSPHRGAGNTIY

CDR3 length: 14
V gene: TRBV5-1
CDR3 protein: ASRMSGTGFYNEQF

CDR3 length: 12
V gene: TRBV28
CDR3 protein: ASRRAGTYTEAF

CDR3 length: 14
V gene: TRBV7-2
CDR3 protein: ASSPGPAVSNYGYT

CDR3 length: 12
V gene: TRBV20-1
CDR3 protein: SASGQGPKRTQH

CDR3 length: 12
V gene: TRBV19
CDR3 protein: ASSIDLGGVEAF

CDR3 length: 11
V gene: TRBV29-1
CDR3 protein: SVIGPALYEQY

CDR3 length: 12
V gene: TRBV25-1
CDR3 protein: ASTAGQGRSPLH

CDR3 length: 12
V gene: TRBV5-1
CDR3 protein: ASSASGLAEKLF

CDR3 length: 13
V gene: TRBV28
CDR3 protein: ASSSGYGATYEQY

CDR3 length: 11
V gene: TRBV29-1
CDR3 protein: SVDPGSAYGYT

CDR3 length: 12
V gene: TRBV5-6
CDR3 protein: ASSTPGVNTEAF

CDR3 length: 14
V gene: TRBV11-2
CDR3 protein: ASSLVTGGGNEKLF

CDR3 length: 13
V gene: TRBV7-9
CDR3 protein: ASSLGRGRATEAF

CDR3 length: 14
V gene: TRBV15
CDR3 protein: ATSRTGVSGTGELF

CDR3 length: 13
V gene: TRBV14
CDR3 protein: ASSPPGLPNTEAF

CDR3 length: 14
V gene: TRBV27
CDR3 protein: ASGRGFSSGANVLT

CDR3 length: 13
V gene: TRBV19
CDR3 protein: ASSNHRGQEYEQY

CDR3 length: 12
V gene: TRBV5-4
CDR3 protein: ASSLVQGAGEQY

CDR3 length: 13
V gene: TRBV3-1/TRBV3-2
CDR3 protein: ASSQGGGGYNEQF